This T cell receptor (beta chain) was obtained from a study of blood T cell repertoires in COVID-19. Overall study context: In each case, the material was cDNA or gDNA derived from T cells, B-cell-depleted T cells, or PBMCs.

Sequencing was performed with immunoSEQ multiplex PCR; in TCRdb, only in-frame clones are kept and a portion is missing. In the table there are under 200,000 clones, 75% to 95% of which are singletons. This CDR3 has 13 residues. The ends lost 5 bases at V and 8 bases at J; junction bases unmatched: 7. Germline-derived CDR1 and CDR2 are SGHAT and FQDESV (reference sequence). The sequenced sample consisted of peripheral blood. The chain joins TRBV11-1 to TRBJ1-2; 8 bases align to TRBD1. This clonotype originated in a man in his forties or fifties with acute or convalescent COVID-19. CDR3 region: CASSQDRGVGYTF. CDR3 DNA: TGTGCCAGCAGCCAAGACAGGGGCGTCGGCTACACCTTC.